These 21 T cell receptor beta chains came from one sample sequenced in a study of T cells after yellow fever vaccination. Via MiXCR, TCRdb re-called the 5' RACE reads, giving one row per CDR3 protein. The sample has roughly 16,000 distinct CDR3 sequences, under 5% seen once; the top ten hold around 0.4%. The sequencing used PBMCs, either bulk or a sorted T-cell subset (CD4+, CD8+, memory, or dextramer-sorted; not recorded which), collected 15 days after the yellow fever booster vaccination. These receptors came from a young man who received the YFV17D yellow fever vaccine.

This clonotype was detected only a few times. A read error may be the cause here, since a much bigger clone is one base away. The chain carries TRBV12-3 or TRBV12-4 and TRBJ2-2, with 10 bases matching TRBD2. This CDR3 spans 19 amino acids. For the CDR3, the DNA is TGTACCAGCAGTTTTCCTAGCGGGAGAGGGATCGGTCACACCGGGGAGCTGTTTTTT. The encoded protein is CTSSFPSGRGIGHTGELFF.

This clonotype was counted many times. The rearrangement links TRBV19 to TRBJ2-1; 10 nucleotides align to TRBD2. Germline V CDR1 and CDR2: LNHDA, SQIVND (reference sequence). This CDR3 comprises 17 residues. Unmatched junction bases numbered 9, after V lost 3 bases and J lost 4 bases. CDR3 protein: CASSIPKAGGPYNEQFF. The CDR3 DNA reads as TGTGCCAGTAGTATCCCCAAAGCGGGAGGGCCATACAATGAGCAGTTCTTC.

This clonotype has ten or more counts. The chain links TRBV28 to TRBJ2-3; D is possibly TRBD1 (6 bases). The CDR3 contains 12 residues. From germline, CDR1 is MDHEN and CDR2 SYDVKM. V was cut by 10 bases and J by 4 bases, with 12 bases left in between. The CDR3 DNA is TGTGCCACCCGGACAGTCCCAGATACGCAGTATTTT. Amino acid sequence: CATRTVPDTQYF.

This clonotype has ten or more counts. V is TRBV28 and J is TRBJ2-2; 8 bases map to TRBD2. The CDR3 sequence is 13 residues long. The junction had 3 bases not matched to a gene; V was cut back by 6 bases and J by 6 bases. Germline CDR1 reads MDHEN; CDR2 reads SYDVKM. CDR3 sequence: CASSSAGAGELFF. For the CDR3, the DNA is TGTGCCAGCAGCTCAGCGGGAGCCGGGGAGCTGTTTTTT.

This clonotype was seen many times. The CDR3: CASSGGLADSYEQYV. The CDR3 DNA sequence: TGCGCCAGCAGTGGGGGGCTAGCGGATTCCTACGAGCAGTACGTC. The chain couples TRBV10-2 to TRBJ2-7; D is possibly TRBD2 (7 bases). The CDR3 spans 15 residues. Germline CDR1 WSHSY, CDR2 SAAADI. V shed 4 bases and J shed 1 base, with 14 bases lying between them.

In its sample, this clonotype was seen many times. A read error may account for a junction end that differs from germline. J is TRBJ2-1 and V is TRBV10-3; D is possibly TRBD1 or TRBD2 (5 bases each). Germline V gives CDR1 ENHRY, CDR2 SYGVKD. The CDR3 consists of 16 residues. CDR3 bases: TGTGCCATCAGTAAGTCCCCAGGGAGACAGAACAATGAGCAGTTCTTC. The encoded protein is CAISKSPGRQNNEQFF.

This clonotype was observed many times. The DNA of the CDR3 is TGTGCCAGCAGCTCCTCTGGACTAGCGGGAGCAGATACGCAGTATTTT. Protein product: CASSSSGLAGADTQYF. This rearrangement joins TRBV13 to TRBJ2-3; 13 nucleotides align to TRBD2. This CDR3 is 16 amino acids long. The germline V gene has CDR1 PRHDT and CDR2 FYEKMQ (reference sequence). The V gene end was trimmed by 4 bases and the J gene end by 4 bases; junction bases not matched to a gene: 5.

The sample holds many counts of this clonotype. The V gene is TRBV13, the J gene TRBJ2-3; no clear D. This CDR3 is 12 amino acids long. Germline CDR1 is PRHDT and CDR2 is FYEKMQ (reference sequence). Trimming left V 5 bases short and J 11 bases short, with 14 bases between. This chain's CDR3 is CASSRPRIMQYF. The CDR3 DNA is TGTGCCAGCAGCCGACCCCGCATAATGCAGTATTTT.

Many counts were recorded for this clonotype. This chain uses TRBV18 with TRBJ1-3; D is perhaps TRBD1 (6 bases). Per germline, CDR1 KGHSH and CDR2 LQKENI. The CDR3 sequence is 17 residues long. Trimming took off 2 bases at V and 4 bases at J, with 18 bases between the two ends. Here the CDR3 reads CASSPKIETGLGNTIYF. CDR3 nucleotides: TGTGCCAGCTCACCAAAAATCGAGACAGGACTGGGAAACACCATATATTTT.

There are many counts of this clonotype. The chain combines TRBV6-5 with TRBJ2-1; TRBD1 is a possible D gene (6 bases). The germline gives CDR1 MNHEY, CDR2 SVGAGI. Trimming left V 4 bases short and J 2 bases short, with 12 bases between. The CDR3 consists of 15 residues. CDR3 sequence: CASSLAGVAYNEQFF. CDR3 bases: TGTGCCAGCAGTTTAGCAGGGGTAGCCTACAATGAGCAGTTCTTC.

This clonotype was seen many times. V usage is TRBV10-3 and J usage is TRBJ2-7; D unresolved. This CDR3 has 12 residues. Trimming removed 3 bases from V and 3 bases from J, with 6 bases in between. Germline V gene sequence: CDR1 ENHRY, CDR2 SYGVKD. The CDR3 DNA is TGTGCCATCAGTGAAACCAACTACGAGCAGTACTTC. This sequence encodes CAISETNYEQYF.

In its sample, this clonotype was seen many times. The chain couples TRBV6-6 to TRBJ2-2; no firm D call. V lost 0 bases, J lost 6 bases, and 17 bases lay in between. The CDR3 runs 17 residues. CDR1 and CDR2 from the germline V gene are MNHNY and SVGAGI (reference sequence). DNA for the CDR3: TGTGCCAGCAGTTACTCCCCCACAATTTCTTGGCCCGGGGAGCTGTTTTTT. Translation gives CASSYSPTISWPGELFF.

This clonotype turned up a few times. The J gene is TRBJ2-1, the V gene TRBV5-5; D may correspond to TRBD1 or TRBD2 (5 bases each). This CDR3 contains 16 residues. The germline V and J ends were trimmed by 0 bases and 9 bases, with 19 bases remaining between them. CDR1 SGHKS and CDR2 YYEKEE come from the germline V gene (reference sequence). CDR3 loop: CASSLGAGTSGFEQFF. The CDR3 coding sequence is TGTGCCAGCAGCTTGGGGGCCGGGACCAGTGGGTTTGAGCAGTTCTTC.

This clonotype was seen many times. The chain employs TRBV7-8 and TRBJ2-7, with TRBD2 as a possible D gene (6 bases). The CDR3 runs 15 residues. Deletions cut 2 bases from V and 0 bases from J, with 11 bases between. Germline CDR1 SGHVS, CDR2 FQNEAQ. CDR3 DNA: TGTGCCAGCAGCTTACTAGAGGAGGGCTCCTACGAGCAGTACTTC. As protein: CASSLLEEGSYEQYF.

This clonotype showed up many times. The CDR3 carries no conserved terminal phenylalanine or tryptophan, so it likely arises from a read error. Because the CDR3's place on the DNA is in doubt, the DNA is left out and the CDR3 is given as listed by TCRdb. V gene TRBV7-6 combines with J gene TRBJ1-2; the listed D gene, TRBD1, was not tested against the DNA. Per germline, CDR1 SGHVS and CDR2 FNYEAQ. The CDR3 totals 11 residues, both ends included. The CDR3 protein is CASSKRTGAQT.

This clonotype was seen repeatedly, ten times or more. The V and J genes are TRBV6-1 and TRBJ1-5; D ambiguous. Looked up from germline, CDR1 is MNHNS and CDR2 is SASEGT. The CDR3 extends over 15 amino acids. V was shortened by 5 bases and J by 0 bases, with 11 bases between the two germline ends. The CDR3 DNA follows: TGTGCCAGCAGTCAAGGCCGCCGTAGCAATCAGCCCCAGCATTTT. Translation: CASSQGRRSNQPQHF.

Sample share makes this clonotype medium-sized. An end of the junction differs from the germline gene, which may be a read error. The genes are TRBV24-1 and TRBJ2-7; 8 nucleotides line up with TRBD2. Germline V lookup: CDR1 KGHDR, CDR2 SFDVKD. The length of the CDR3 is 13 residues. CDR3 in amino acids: CISRGRPSVEQYF. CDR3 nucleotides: TGCATATCCCGCGGGAGGCCCTCGGTGGAGCAGTACTTC.

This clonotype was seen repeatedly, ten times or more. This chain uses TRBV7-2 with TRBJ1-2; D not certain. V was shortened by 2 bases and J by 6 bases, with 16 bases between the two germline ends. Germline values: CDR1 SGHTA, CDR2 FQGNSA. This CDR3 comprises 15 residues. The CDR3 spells CASSLTREGFHGYTF. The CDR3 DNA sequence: TGTGCCAGCAGCTTAACTAGGGAGGGTTTTCATGGCTACACCTTC. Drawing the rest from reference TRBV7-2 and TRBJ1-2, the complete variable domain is GAGVSQSPSNKVTEKGKDVELRCDPISGHTALYWYRQSLGQGLEFLIYFQGNSAPDKSGLPSDRFSAERTGGSVSTLTIQRTQQEDSAVYLCASSLTREGFHGYTFGSGTRLTVV.

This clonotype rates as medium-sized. The CDR3 here is CASSFGLEDEQFF. Written as DNA, the CDR3 is TGTGCCAGCAGTTTCGGACTAGAAGATGAGCAGTTCTTC. The chain couples TRBV12-3 or TRBV12-4 to TRBJ2-1, with TRBD2 identical over 7 bases. V lost 3 bases and J lost 8; bases outside the gene matches: 4. This CDR3 has 13 amino acids.

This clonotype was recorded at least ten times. The CDR3 region has the DNA TGTGCCAGCAGCCCCAGGGATGAGAACGGGGAGCTGTTTTTT. This codes for CASSPRDENGELFF. This chain links TRBV11-3 with TRBJ2-2; possible D gene TRBD1, 5 bases. Trimming took 5 bases from V and 7 from J, leaving 14 bases between them. This CDR3 spans 14 amino acids. Looked up from germline, CDR1 is SGHNT and CDR2 is YENEEA.

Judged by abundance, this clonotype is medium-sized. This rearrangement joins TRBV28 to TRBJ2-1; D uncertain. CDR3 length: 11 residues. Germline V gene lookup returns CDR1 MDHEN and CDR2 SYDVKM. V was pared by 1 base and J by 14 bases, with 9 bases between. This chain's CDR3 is CASSLYGEEFF. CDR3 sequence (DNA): TGTGCCAGCAGTTTATATGGGGAAGAGTTCTTC.